This T cell receptor (beta chain) was captured in a study of technical replicates of blood from a few donors. This CDR3 is 15 amino acids long. Germline CDR1 reads GTSNPN; CDR2 reads SVGIG (reference sequence). The germline V and J ends were trimmed by 3 bases and 4 bases, with 19 bases remaining between them. Clones were read by immunoSEQ multiplex PCR, and TCRdb kept only the in-frame ones, dropping some. This sample has about 93,000 clones, with about 95% found just once. The chain links TRBV30 to TRBJ2-7; TRBD1 might be the D (7 bases). What was sequenced was T cells isolated from PBMCs. This TCR derives from a human donor in good health. The DNA for the CDR3 is TGTGCCTGGAGCCACTTAGGGGGCGCGGGATACGAGCAGTACTTC. The encoded protein is CAWSHLGGAGYEQYF.